One sample yielded the 15 T cell receptor beta chains listed below, sequenced in a study of T cell responses to AZD1222 COVID-19 vaccine. Method: immunoSEQ multiplex PCR; TCRdb's copy keeps in-frame clones and lacks some. The data hold some 150,000 clones, with under 95% observed a single time. The sample in question was peripheral blood, obtained 28 days after the second AZD1222 dose. These TCRs come from an adult who received the AZD1222 COVID-19 vaccine.

In regard to this clone: Other DNA sequences in the same sample also yield this CDR3. This CDR3 is CASSLGGTTYNEQFF. The CDR3, as DNA: TGCGCCAGCAGCTTGGGAGGGACCACTTACAATGAGCAGTTCTTC. The rearrangement joins TRBV5-1 to TRBJ2-1, with D tentatively TRBD1 or TRBD2 (5 bases each). Germline V gene lookup returns CDR1 SGHRS and CDR2 YFSETQ. CDR3 size: 15 residues. V was trimmed by 0 bases and J by 4 bases, leaving 11 bases between them.

V is TRBV29-1 and J is TRBJ1-2, with 10 positions matching TRBD1. The CDR3 spans 13 residues. The V and J ends lost 6 bases and 2 bases, in that order; junction bases with no gene match: 3. Germline-derived CDR1 and CDR2 are SQVTM and ANQGSEA. DNA of the CDR3: TGCAGCGTGGGGACAGGGGAGAACTATGGCTACACCTTC. This encodes CSVGTGENYGYTF. The full variable domain, completed using reference TRBV29-1 and TRBJ1-2, is SAVISQKPSRDICQRGTSLTIQCQVDSQVTMMFWYRQQPGQSLTLIATANQGSEATYESGFVIDKFPISRPNLTFSTLTVSNMSPEDSSIYLCSVGTGENYGYTFGSGTRLTVV.

The chain has TRBV7-6 and TRBJ1-3, with a weak D call TRBD1 (6 bases). Germline lookup yields CDR1 SGHVS and CDR2 FNYEAQ. Trimming took off 5 bases at V and 4 bases at J, with 30 bases between the two ends. The CDR3 contains 20 residues. DNA of the CDR3: TGTGCCAGCAGCCCTCTCCCAGTGATAGGCGGGGGGCTAGGAGGAAACACCATATATTTT. This codes for CASSPLPVIGGGLGGNTIYF.

The V gene is TRBV5-6, the J gene TRBJ2-5; TRBD2 might be the D (5 bases). The CDR3 has 13 residues. V was cut by 4 bases and J by 3 bases, with 10 bases left in between. Germline V gene data show CDR1 as SGHDT and CDR2 as YYEEEE. In DNA, the CDR3 is TGTGCCAGCAGCACCGGGGTCGAAGAGACCCAGTACTTC. Amino acids: CASSTGVEETQYF.

V usage is TRBV5-4 and J usage is TRBJ1-2; D may be TRBD1 (5 bases). V lost 3 bases and J lost 4, with 16 bases in between. Germline-derived CDR1 and CDR2 are SGHNT and YYREEE (reference sequence). This CDR3 comprises 15 residues. The CDR3 is CASSSQREGTYGYTF. DNA for the CDR3: TGTGCCAGCAGCTCCCAGAGGGAGGGGACCTATGGCTACACCTTC.

The chain recombines TRBV6-6 with TRBJ2-7, with no clear D. Per germline, CDR1 MNHNY and CDR2 SVGAGI (reference sequence). With 2 bases removed from V and 2 bases from J, the gap between germline ends came to 13 bases. The CDR3 has 15 amino acids. CDR3 nucleotide sequence: TGTGCCAGCAGTTACAAAGTGGCAGAGACCTACGAGCAGTACTTC. Amino acid sequence: CASSYKVAETYEQYF.

The V call is TRBV9, the J call TRBJ2-7, with 8 nucleotides matching TRBD2. With V trimmed by 4 bases and J by 6 bases, 9 bases remained unmatched. Germline V gene sequence: CDR1 SGDLS, CDR2 YYNGEE. CDR3 length equals 14 residues. The chain's CDR3 is CASSPGTSYTEQYF. CDR3 coding DNA: TGTGCCAGCAGCCCCGGGACTAGTTATACCGAGCAGTACTTC. The variable domain in full, with the rest retrieved from reference TRBV9 and TRBJ2-7, is DSGVTQTPKHLITATGQRVTLRCSPRSGDLSVYWYQQSLDQGLQFLIQYYNGEERAKGNILERFSAQQFPDLHSELNLSSLELGDSALYFCASSPGTSYTEQYFGPGTRLTVT.

The chain combines TRBV5-1 with TRBJ2-5; 11 bases fit TRBD1. This CDR3 comprises 18 residues. Germline V lookup: CDR1 SGHRS, CDR2 YFSETQ. J gave up 4 bases and V 4 bases, and 15 bases lay outside the gene matches. CDR3 bases: TGCGCCAGCAGCCGAAGGGCCGGGACAGGGGGTAAGGGAGAGACCCAGTACTTC. Residues: CASSRRAGTGGKGETQYF.

The rearrangement links TRBV10-1 to TRBJ1-5; TRBD1 agrees at 8 bases. The germline V gene has CDR1 WNHNN and CDR2 SYGVQD (reference sequence). The CDR3 length is 16 residues. The V and J ends lost 5 bases and 2 bases, in that order; junction bases with no gene match: 8. The CDR3 protein is CASSNDRGYGNQPQHF. As DNA, the CDR3 is TGCGCCAGCAGTAATGACAGGGGATATGGCAATCAGCCCCAGCATTTT.

The chain combines TRBV5-6 with TRBJ1-1, with 8 bases fitting TRBD1. This CDR3 has 14 residues. Trimming removed 4 bases from V and 4 bases from J; junction bases left unmatched: 6. Germline V gene data show CDR1 as SGHDT and CDR2 as YYEEEE. For the CDR3, the DNA is TGTGCCAGCAGCCGGGGACAGGTCGGCACTGAAGCTTTCTTT. The encoded protein is CASSRGQVGTEAFF. Looking up the rest from reference TRBV5-6 and TRBJ1-1 gives the full variable domain: DAGVTQSPTHLIKTRGQQVTLRCSPKSGHDTVSWYQQALGQGPQFIFQYYEEEERQRGNFPDRFSGHQFPNYSSELNVNALLLGDSALYLCASSRGQVGTEAFFGQGTRLTVV.

The rearrangement uses TRBV2 and TRBJ1-1, with unresolved D. Trimming took off 9 bases at V and 4 bases at J, with 9 bases between the two ends. The length of the CDR3 is 11 residues. The germline gives CDR1 SNHLY, CDR2 FYNNEI. As DNA, the CDR3 is TGTGCCAGTCGGATGAGCACTGAAGCTTTCTTT. Amino acid sequence: CASRMSTEAFF.

V usage is TRBV6-5 and J usage is TRBJ1-1, with D tentatively TRBD1 (5 bases). CDR1 and CDR2 from the germline V gene are MNHEY and SVGAGI. Trimming left V 10 bases short and J 1 base short, with 19 bases between. The CDR3 has 15 residues. CDR3 bases: TGTGCCACCCGCTGGGCCCCCCAGGGGAACACTGAAGCTTTCTTT. It codes for CATRWAPQGNTEAFF.

Note on this clone: The junction does not match germline at one end; this may be a read error. The chain combines TRBV7-7 with TRBJ2-1; weak D call: TRBD1 (6 bases). The CDR3 has 15 amino acids. Germline V gene lookup returns CDR1 SSHAT and CDR2 FNYEAQ (reference sequence). The CDR3 spells CASSLAQGKANEQFF. For the CDR3, the DNA is TGTGCTAGCAGCTTAGCTCAGGGGAAGGCCAATGAGCAGTTCTTC.

This clone was detected only once. Written as DNA, the CDR3 is TGTGCCAGCAGCCAAGATAGGGCTAATTCACCCCTCCACTTT. Amino acid sequence: CASSQDRANSPLHF. J is TRBJ1-6 and V is TRBV4-2; D gene ambiguous. Germline assignment: CDR1 LGHNA and CDR2 YNFKEQ. V shed 0 bases and J shed 6 bases, with 6 bases lying between them. There are 14 residues in the CDR3.

This clone has only one observation. The rearrangement uses TRBV7-3 and TRBJ1-2; 8 bases are a match to TRBD1. V lost 2 bases, J lost 6 bases, and 2 bases stayed unmatched. Germline-derived CDR1 and CDR2 are SGHTA and FQGTGA. The CDR3 is 13 residues long. The CDR3: CASSLAQGDGYTF. In DNA, the CDR3 is TGTGCCAGCAGCTTAGCACAGGGGGATGGCTACACCTTC.